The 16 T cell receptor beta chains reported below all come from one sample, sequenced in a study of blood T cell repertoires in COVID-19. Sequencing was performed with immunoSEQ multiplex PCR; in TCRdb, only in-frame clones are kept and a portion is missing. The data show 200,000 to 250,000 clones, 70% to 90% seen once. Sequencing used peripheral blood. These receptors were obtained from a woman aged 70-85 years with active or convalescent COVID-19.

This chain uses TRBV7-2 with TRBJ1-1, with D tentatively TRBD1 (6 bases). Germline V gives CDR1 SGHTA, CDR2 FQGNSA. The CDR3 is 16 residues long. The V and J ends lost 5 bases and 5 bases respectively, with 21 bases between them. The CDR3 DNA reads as TGTGCCAGCAGCCCACAGGGAAGGGAATTGAGAACTGAAGCTTTCTTT. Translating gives CASSPQGRELRTEAFF.

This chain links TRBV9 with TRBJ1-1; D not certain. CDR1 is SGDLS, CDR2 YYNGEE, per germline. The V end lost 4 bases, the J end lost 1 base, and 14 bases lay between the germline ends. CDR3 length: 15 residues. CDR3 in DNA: TGTGCCAGCAGCCCTCTTACTACCCCGAACACTGAAGCTTTCTTT. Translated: CASSPLTTPNTEAFF.

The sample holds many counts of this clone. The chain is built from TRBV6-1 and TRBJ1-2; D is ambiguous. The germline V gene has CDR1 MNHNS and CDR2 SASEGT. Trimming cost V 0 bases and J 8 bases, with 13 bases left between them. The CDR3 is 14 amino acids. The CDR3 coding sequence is TGTGCCAGCAGTGAAGCTGCCAACCCGGGAGGCTACACCTTC. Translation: CASSEAANPGGYTF.

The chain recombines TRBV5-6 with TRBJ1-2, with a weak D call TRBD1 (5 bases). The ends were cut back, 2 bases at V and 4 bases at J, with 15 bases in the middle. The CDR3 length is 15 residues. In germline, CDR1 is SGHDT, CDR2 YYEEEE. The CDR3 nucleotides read TGTGCCAGCAGCTTTGACGACAGCTCATCCTATGGCTACACCTTC. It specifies CASSFDDSSSYGYTF.

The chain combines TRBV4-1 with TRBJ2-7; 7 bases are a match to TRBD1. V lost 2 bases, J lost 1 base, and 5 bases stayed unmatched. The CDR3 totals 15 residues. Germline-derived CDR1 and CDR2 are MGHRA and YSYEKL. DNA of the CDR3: TGCGCCAGCAGCCAACGGGACAGCCCTTCCTACGAGCAGTACTTC. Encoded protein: CASSQRDSPSYEQYF.

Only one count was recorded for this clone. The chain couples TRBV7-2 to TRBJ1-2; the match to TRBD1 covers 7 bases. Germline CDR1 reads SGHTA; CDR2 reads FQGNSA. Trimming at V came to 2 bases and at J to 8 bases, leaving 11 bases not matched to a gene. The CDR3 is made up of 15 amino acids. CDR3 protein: CASSLNWLGTDGYTF. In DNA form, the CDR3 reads TGTGCCAGCAGCTTAAATTGGTTGGGGACAGACGGCTACACCTTC.

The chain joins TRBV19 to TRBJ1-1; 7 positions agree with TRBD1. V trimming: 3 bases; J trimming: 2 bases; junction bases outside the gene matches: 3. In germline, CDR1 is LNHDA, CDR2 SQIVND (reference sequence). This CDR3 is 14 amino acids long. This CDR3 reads CASSIRGGNTEAFF. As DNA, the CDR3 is TGTGCCAGTAGTATCAGAGGGGGCAACACTGAAGCTTTCTTT.

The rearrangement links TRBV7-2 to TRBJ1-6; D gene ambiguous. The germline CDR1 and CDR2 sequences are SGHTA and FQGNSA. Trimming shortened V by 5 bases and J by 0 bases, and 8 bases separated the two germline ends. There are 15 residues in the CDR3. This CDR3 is CASSTYSSYNSPLHF. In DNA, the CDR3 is TGTGCCAGCAGCACCTATAGCTCCTATAATTCACCCCTCCACTTT.

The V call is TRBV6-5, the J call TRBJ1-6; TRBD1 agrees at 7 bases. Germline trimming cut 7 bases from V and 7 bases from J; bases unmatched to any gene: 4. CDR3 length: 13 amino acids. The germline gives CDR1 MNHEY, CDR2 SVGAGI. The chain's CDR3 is CASTLDRNSPLHF. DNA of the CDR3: TGTGCCAGCACCCTGGACAGGAATTCACCCCTCCACTTT.

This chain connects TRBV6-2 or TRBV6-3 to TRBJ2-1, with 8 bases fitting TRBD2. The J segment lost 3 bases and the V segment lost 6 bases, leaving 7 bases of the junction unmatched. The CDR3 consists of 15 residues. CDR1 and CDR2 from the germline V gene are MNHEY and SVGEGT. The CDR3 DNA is TGTGCCAGCAGCTTACCCCGGGGGGGCTACAATGAGCAGTTCTTC. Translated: CASSLPRGGYNEQFF.

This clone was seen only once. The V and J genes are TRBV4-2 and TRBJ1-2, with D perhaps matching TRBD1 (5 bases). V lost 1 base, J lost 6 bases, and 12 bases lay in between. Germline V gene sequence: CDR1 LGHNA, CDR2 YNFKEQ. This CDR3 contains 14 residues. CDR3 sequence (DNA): TGTGCCAGCAGCCAAGTATTGACGACAGATGGCTACACCTTC. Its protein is CASSQVLTTDGYTF.

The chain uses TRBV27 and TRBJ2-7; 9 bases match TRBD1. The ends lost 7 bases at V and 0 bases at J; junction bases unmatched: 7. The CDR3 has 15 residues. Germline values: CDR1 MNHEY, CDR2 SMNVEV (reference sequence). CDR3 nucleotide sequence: TGTGCCAGCATGGTACAGGGGGCGAGCTCCTACGAGCAGTACTTC. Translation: CASMVQGASSYEQYF.

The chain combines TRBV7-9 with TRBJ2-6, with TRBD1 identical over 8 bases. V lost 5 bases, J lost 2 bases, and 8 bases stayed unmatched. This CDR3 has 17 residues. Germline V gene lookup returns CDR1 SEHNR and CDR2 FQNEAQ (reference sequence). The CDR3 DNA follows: TGTGCCAGCAGCGGGCCCTCAGGGGGCGCTGGGGCCAACGTCCTGACTTTC. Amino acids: CASSGPSGGAGANVLTF. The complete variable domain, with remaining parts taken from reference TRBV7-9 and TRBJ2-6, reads DTGVSQNPRHKITKRGQNVTFRCDPISEHNRLYWYRQTLGQGPEFLTYFQNEAQLEKSRLLSDRFSAERPKGSFSTLEIQRTEQGDSAMYLCASSGPSGGAGANVLTFGAGSRLTVL.

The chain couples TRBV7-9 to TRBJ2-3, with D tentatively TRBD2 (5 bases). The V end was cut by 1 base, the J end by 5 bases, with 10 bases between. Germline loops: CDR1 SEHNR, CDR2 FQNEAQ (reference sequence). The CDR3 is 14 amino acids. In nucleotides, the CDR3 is TGTGCCAGCAGCTTAGAAGACACTAGAGATACGCAGTATTTT. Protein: CASSLEDTRDTQYF.

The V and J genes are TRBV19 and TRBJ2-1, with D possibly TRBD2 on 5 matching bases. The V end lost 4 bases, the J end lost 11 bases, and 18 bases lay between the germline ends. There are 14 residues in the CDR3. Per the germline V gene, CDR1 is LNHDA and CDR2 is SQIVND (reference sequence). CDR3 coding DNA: TGTGCCAGTAGTACATTTAGAGGGCAGCCTCAGCAGTTCTTC. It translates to CASSTFRGQPQQFF.

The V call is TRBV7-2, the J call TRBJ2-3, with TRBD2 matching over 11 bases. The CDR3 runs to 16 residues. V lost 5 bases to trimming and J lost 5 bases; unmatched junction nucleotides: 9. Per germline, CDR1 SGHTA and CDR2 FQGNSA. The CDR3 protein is CASSKLAGATGDTQYF. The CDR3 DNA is TGTGCCAGCAGCAAACTAGCGGGGGCAACTGGAGATACGCAGTATTTT.